One sample yielded the 14 T cell receptor beta chains listed below, sequenced in a study of molecular identifiers for immune sequencing clone quantification. Via MiXCR, TCRdb re-called the PCR reads, giving one row per CDR3 protein. The repertoire consists of over 550,000 distinct CDR3 sequences, with around 25% occurring once and the leading ten covering about 0.81%. Input material: naive CD8+ T cells from blood, with Jurkat cell RNA spiked in. Stated subset: FACS-sorted CD8+CD4-CCR7+CD45RA+ naive T cells. Receptors were obtained from a human donor in good health. Some libraries in this study had Jurkat cell RNA spiked in.

V is TRBV9 and J is TRBJ2-2; 7 nucleotides match TRBD2. Trimming cost V 4 bases and J 5 bases; bases outside gene matches: 11. Germline-derived CDR1 and CDR2 are SGDLS and YYNGEE. The CDR3 sequence is 16 residues long. CDR3: CASSPLSGVGTGELFF. CDR3 in DNA: TGTGCCAGCAGCCCCCTGAGCGGGGTGGGGACCGGGGAGCTGTTTTTT.

Concerning this clonotype: A much larger clone lies one base from this, so it may be a read error. The chain combines TRBV27 with TRBJ1-4; D not resolved. The germline CDR1 and CDR2 sequences are MNHEY and SMNVEV (reference sequence). CDR3 length: 12 residues. V was clipped by 4 bases and J by 8 bases, with 8 bases between them. In DNA form, the CDR3 reads TGTGCCAGCAGTTCTCATATCGAAAAACTGTTTTTT. This encodes CASSSHIEKLFF.

This clonotype was counted only a few times. V is TRBV7-9 and J is TRBJ2-7; 8 positions match TRBD2. After removal of 1 base from V and 3 bases from J, the junction contained 5 bases not matched to a gene. The V gene's germline CDR1 is SEHNR and CDR2 FQNEAQ (reference sequence). This CDR3 spans 15 amino acids. In DNA, the CDR3 is TGTGCCAGCAGCTTAGATCCTAGCGGGTACTACGAGCAGTACTTC. This codes for CASSLDPSGYYEQYF.

CDR3 sequence (DNA): TGTGCCAGCAGCCAGACAGGGTTTGGGACTTATGGCTACACCTTC. It translates to CASSQTGFGTYGYTF. The chain joins TRBV14 to TRBJ1-2; 7 bases match TRBD1. J was trimmed by 5 bases and V by 3 bases; bases with no gene match: 9. Germline V lookup: CDR1 SGHDN, CDR2 FVKESK. The CDR3 loop spans 15 amino acids.

The rearrangement links TRBV24-1 to TRBJ2-3, with D perhaps TRBD1 or TRBD2 (5 bases each). Germline lookup yields CDR1 KGHDR and CDR2 SFDVKD. The CDR3 totals 14 residues. The V and J ends lost 8 bases and 0 bases respectively, with 11 bases between them. CDR3 bases: TGTGCCACCAAAGAAGGGGAGAGCACAGATACGCAGTATTTT. This codes for CATKEGESTDTQYF.

This clonotype was counted many times. V and J are TRBV29-1 and TRBJ2-5; TRBD1 matches 12 bases. The junction had 9 bases not matched to a gene; V was cut back by 6 bases and J by 4 bases. Germline V gene data show CDR1 as SQVTM and CDR2 as ANQGSEA. This CDR3 is 15 amino acids long. DNA of the CDR3: TGCAGCGTGAATGGGGACAGGGGGCAGCGAGAGACCCAGTACTTC. It codes for CSVNGDRGQRETQYF.

This clonotype was detected a few times. This chain uses TRBV6-6 with TRBJ2-2; 11 bases line up with TRBD2. This CDR3 comprises 18 residues. Germline values: CDR1 MNHNY, CDR2 SVGAGI (reference sequence). With 2 bases clipped from V and 0 bases from J, the junction kept 5 bases outside the gene matches. The CDR3 protein is CASSYRLAGLANTGELFF. DNA of the CDR3: TGTGCCAGCAGTTACCGACTAGCGGGACTCGCGAACACCGGGGAGCTGTTTTTT.

The CDR3 region is CASSYSGQPQHF. CDR3 nucleotide sequence: TGTGCCAGCAGTTACTCTGGGCAGCCCCAGCATTTT. The genes are TRBV6-2 or TRBV6-3 and TRBJ1-5; D unclear. V was clipped by 0 bases and J by 7 bases, with 4 bases between them. CDR3 length: 12 amino acids. Germline CDR1 and CDR2: MNHEY and SVGEGT.

This clonotype was recorded at least ten times. The chain carries TRBV5-4 and TRBJ2-3, with D tentatively TRBD1 (6 bases). The CDR3 length is 15 residues. In germline, CDR1 is SGHNT, CDR2 YYREEE (reference sequence). Trimming took off 2 bases at V and 2 bases at J, with 12 bases between the two ends. The CDR3 loop reads CASSFSGAHTDTQYF. The DNA of the CDR3 is TGTGCCAGCAGCTTCTCAGGGGCCCACACAGATACGCAGTATTTT.

The J gene is TRBJ2-7, the V gene TRBV4-1; the D is unclear. This CDR3 is 14 amino acids long. V dropped 1 base and J dropped 7 bases, with 14 bases sitting between them. Germline values: CDR1 MGHRA, CDR2 YSYEKL. CDR3 DNA sequence: TGCGCCAGCAGCCAAGGTCCCTCCAGTGGAGAGCAGTACTTC. Translated, it gives CASSQGPSSGEQYF.

This clonotype was detected only a few times. V usage is TRBV11-2 and J usage is TRBJ1-4; tentative D call: TRBD1 (5 bases). Germline lookup yields CDR1 SGHAT and CDR2 FQNNGV. This CDR3 is 14 amino acids long. V lost 11 bases to trimming and J lost 5 bases, with 18 bases between them. CDR3 amino acids: CASREGWGNEKLFF. The CDR3 DNA is TGTGCCTCCAGGGAGGGGTGGGGAAATGAAAAACTGTTTTTT.

This clonotype showed up many times. CDR3 coding DNA: TGTGCCAGCAGCTTGGAAGGGGTTGGATACGAGCAGTACTTC. This gives the protein CASSLEGVGYEQYF. The genes are TRBV5-6 and TRBJ2-7; tentatively, D is TRBD1 (5 bases). The CDR3 length is 14 residues. Germline V gene data show CDR1 as SGHDT and CDR2 as YYEEEE. The V gene lost 0 bases and the J gene lost 4 bases, with 11 bases spanning the gap.

This sequence joins TRBV4-3 and TRBJ1-5, with D possibly being TRBD1 (5 bases). CDR3 size: 17 residues. Germline V gene lookup returns CDR1 LGHNA and CDR2 YSLEER. V lost 0 bases and J 4 bases, leaving 16 bases between the germline ends. The CDR3 bases are TGCGCCAGCAGCCAAGATACGGGCGGGAGGGGTAATCAGCCCCAGCATTTT. Encoded protein: CASSQDTGGRGNQPQHF.

This clonotype turned up a few times. The gene calls are TRBV19 and TRBJ2-1; 7 positions agree with TRBD1. The J segment lost 0 bases and the V segment lost 5 bases, leaving 7 bases of the junction unmatched. The CDR3 has 16 amino acids. The V gene's germline CDR1 is LNHDA and CDR2 SQIVND (reference sequence). The CDR3 here is CASSLGQRSSYNEQFF. As DNA, the CDR3 is TGTGCCAGTAGTCTGGGACAGAGGAGCTCCTACAATGAGCAGTTCTTC.